There are many counts of the clone carrying this T cell receptor beta chain. Authors of the study amplified TCR beta CDR3 regions from RNA transcripts. The TCR CDR3 first-round RT-PCR relied on the HTBI primer set. One entry per CDR3 protein results from TCRdb running MiXCR on the multiplex PCR reads. The sample has almost 350,000 distinct CDR3 sequences, 15% to 20% seen once. These data come from a study of T cells in Graves' hyperthyroidism and ophthalmopathy. Per germline, CDR1 SGHTS and CDR2 YDEGEE. Trimming removed 4 bases at V and 11 bases at J, with 12 bases between. The CDR3 sequence is 11 residues long.

This receptor was taken from a woman aged 35 to 49 with Graves' ophthalmopathy. The rearrangement links TRBV5-8 to TRBJ1-1; D unclear. The sample taken for sequencing was blood. CDR3 loop: CASSMSTWAFF. The CDR3 nucleotides are TGTGCCAGCAGCATGAGCACTTGGGCTTTCTTT.